One sample yielded the 18 T cell receptor beta chains listed below, sequenced in a study of blood T cells in healthy people across ages. Primers used in a second PCR of roughly 7 to 12 cycles were a sample-barcoded 5' primer and a J-beta primer mix. MiXCR, run by TCRdb on the 5' RACE reads, gives a single entry per CDR3 protein. The sample contains about 590,000 distinct CDR3 sequences, approximately 30% of which appear only once. Sequences were obtained from blood. These receptors all stem from a woman over 75 in good health.

This clonotype was recorded many times. V gene TRBV7-9 combines with J gene TRBJ2-7, with D possibly being TRBD2 (6 bases). The CDR3 extends over 15 amino acids. The V and J ends lost 0 bases and 5 bases respectively, with 14 bases between them. Germline CDR1 reads SEHNR; CDR2 reads FQNEAQ (reference sequence). The CDR3 loop is CASSLAGDWRDEQYF. The CDR3 coding sequence is TGTGCCAGCAGCTTAGCCGGGGACTGGAGGGACGAGCAGTACTTC.

This clonotype showed up many times. V usage is TRBV20-1 and J usage is TRBJ2-5, with a weak D call TRBD2 (7 bases). Germline loops: CDR1 DFQATT, CDR2 SNEGSKA (reference sequence). Trimming removed 0 bases from V and 7 bases from J, with 21 bases in between. The CDR3 loop spans 16 amino acids. CDR3 DNA sequence: TGCAGTGCTAGAGACATATCGGGGGGCCCTAGGGGGACCCAGTACTTC. Its protein is CSARDISGGPRGTQYF.

V usage is TRBV6-2 or TRBV6-3 and J usage is TRBJ2-1; a weak D match, TRBD2 (5 bases). V was trimmed by 6 bases and J by 7 bases, leaving 19 bases between them. Germline values: CDR1 MNHEY, CDR2 SVGEGT. The CDR3 is 15 amino acids. The CDR3 spells CASSRGREYYNEQFF. DNA of the CDR3: TGTGCCAGCAGCCGCGGAAGGGAGTATTATAATGAGCAGTTCTTC.

This clonotype was recorded a few times. V and J are TRBV5-1 and TRBJ1-3; the D is unclear. Germline assignment: CDR1 SGHRS and CDR2 YFSETQ. CDR3 length: 15 amino acids. V was clipped by 4 bases and J by 0 bases, with 11 bases between them. CDR3 coding DNA: TGCGCCAGCAGCCCGTCCGGGCACTCTGGAAACACCATATATTTT. This codes for CASSPSGHSGNTIYF.

This clonotype was detected only a few times. This chain links TRBV29-1 with TRBJ2-1, with 7 bases aligning to TRBD1. This CDR3 is 14 amino acids long. CDR1 and CDR2 from the germline V gene are SQVTM and ANQGSEA. V dropped 6 bases and J dropped 6; count of bases not matched to a gene: 11. CDR3 coding DNA: TGCAGCGTCCGGTTAGGGGGCTTAAGCAATGAGCAGTTCTTC. This gives the protein CSVRLGGLSNEQFF.

V gene TRBV5-1 combines with J gene TRBJ2-4; D ambiguous. Trimming stripped 0 bases from V and 9 bases from J, with 13 bases between. Germline CDR1 SGHRS, CDR2 YFSETQ. The CDR3 sequence is 14 residues long. The CDR3 is CASSLGGSESIQYF. CDR3 coding DNA: TGCGCCAGCAGCTTGGGTGGGTCAGAAAGCATTCAGTACTTC.

Remarks on this clonotype: This may be a read error, as it is one base from a much larger clone. V usage is TRBV5-1 and J usage is TRBJ2-3, with 9 bases that match TRBD2. From germline, CDR1 is SGHRS and CDR2 YFSETQ. The CDR3 runs to 15 residues. V lost 4 bases and J lost 10; bases outside the gene matches: 13. In nucleotides, the CDR3 is TGCGCCAGCAGCCCCATCCAGATTAGCGGGGGCCCGCAGTATTTT. Protein product: CASSPIQISGGPQYF.

About this clonotype itself: A much larger clone is a single base away; this may be a read error. The chain links TRBV20-1 to TRBJ2-7; D is undetermined. CDR1 and CDR2 (germline): DFQATT, SNEGSKA (reference sequence). Trimming stripped 5 bases from V and 0 bases from J, with 17 bases between. CDR3 length: 15 residues. The CDR3 sequence: CSADFPRRFSYEQYF. CDR3 nucleotide sequence: TGCAGTGCTGATTTCCCCAGGAGATTCTCCTACGAGCAGTACTTC.

Comments on this clonotype: A much larger clonotype is one base distant, so this may be a read error. This chain links TRBV7-9 with TRBJ2-5; 12 bases map to TRBD2. The CDR3 consists of 17 residues. The V gene's germline CDR1 is SEHNR and CDR2 FQNEAQ (reference sequence). The CDR3, as DNA: TGTGCCAGCAGCTTAGCGGAGCTAGCGGGGGGGCAAGAGGCCCAGTACTTC. This gives the protein CASSLAELAGGQEAQYF.

The J gene is TRBJ2-7, the V gene TRBV7-2, with TRBD2 matching 9 bases. The CDR3 contains 15 residues. Germline V gene lookup returns CDR1 SGHTA and CDR2 FQGNSA. Trimming removed 3 bases from V and 4 bases from J; junction bases left unmatched: 7. CDR3 residues: CASSLFTSGGYEQYF. The CDR3 bases are TGTGCCAGCAGCTTGTTTACCAGCGGGGGGTACGAGCAGTACTTC.

This clonotype has only a few counts. A read error may be the cause here, since a much bigger clone is one base away. This CDR3 reads CASSEQGERSPLHF. The DNA for the CDR3 is TGTGCCAGCAGTGAGCAGGGAGAGCGTTCACCCCTCCACTTT. The V gene is TRBV25-1, the J gene TRBJ1-6; a possible D gene is TRBD1 (5 bases). V was clipped by 3 bases and J by 9 bases, with 12 bases between them. Germline assignment: CDR1 MGHDK and CDR2 SYGVNS. The CDR3 runs to 14 residues.

The V call is TRBV18, the J call TRBJ2-7; D may correspond to TRBD1 or TRBD2 (6 bases each). V lost 5 bases and J 3 bases, leaving 20 bases between the germline ends. Germline lookup yields CDR1 KGHSH and CDR2 LQKENI. The CDR3 is 16 amino acids. In nucleotides, the CDR3 is TGTGCCAGCTCAGCCTATAAGAGGGGGGACCGCTACGAGCAGTACTTC. This translates into CASSAYKRGDRYEQYF.

This clonotype was detected a few times. The gene calls are TRBV6-4 and TRBJ1-1; D call uncertain. V was cut by 2 bases and J by 4 bases, with 11 bases left in between. This CDR3 has 14 residues. The germline gives CDR1 MRHNA, CDR2 SNTAGT. As DNA, the CDR3 is TGTGCCAGCAGTGACGTTCCGGGGATCACTGAAGCTTTCTTT. Encoded protein: CASSDVPGITEAFF.

This clonotype occurred a few times. A much larger clonotype is one base distant, so this may be a read error. This chain uses TRBV12-3 or TRBV12-4 with TRBJ2-7, with 9 bases aligning to TRBD2. The CDR3 extends over 15 amino acids. Trimming cost V 8 bases and J 7 bases; bases outside gene matches: 15. The CDR3 loop reads CASGSGGLAYTEQYF. In DNA form, the CDR3 reads TGTGCCAGCGGCAGTGGTGGACTAGCGTACACTGAGCAGTACTTC.

This clonotype was recorded a few times. The chain has TRBV7-8 and TRBJ1-1; maybe TRBD1 (6 bases). Trimming cost V 3 bases and J 0 bases, with 14 bases left between them. CDR1 is SGHVS, CDR2 FQNEAQ, per germline. The CDR3 runs 16 residues. Written as DNA, the CDR3 is TGTGCCAGCAGCTTGGGACAAGGAGTCATGAACACTGAAGCTTTCTTT. Translation gives CASSLGQGVMNTEAFF.

About this clonotype: A much larger clone sits a single nucleotide away, making a read error possible. J is TRBJ1-2 and V is TRBV5-1; D is possibly TRBD1 (5 bases). The CDR3 spans 13 residues. CDR1 and CDR2 (germline): SGHRS, YFSETQ. The CDR3 DNA sequence: TGCGCCAGCAGCTTCCAGGGCGACTATGGCTACGCCTTC. Its translation: CASSFQGDYGYAF. The full variable domain, completed using reference TRBV5-1 and TRBJ1-2, is KAGVTQTPRYLIKTRGQQVTLSCSPISGHRSVSWYQQTPGQGLQFLFEYFSETQRNKGNFPGRFSGRQFSNSRSEMNVSTLELGDSALYLCASSFQGDYGYAFGSGTRLTVV.

This chain uses TRBV7-3 with TRBJ2-1; no clear D. Trimming stripped 5 bases from V and 5 bases from J, with 13 bases between. Germline V gives CDR1 SGHTA, CDR2 FQGTGA. This CDR3 is 14 amino acids long. CDR3 coding DNA: TGTGCCAGCAGCGTGGGTCAGGCCGACAATGAGCAGTTCTTC. Protein sequence: CASSVGQADNEQFF.

This clonotype has at least ten counts. The chain recombines TRBV7-3 with TRBJ2-7; 7 positions agree with TRBD1. V lost 4 bases to trimming and J lost 1 base; unmatched junction nucleotides: 7. From germline, CDR1 is SGHTA and CDR2 FQGTGA. The CDR3 length is 15 residues. The CDR3 loop reads CASSSETGSSYEQYF. For the CDR3, the DNA is TGTGCCAGCAGCTCAGAGACAGGGTCATCCTACGAGCAGTACTTC.